The 5 T cell receptor beta chains below all came from one sample that was sequenced in a study of cytomegalovirus exposure and HLA in healthy donors (dated by TCRdb to the late 2010s). The library was obtained by the immunoSEQ multiplex PCR assay. The multiplex PCR relied on a mix of 60 forward primers for TCR Vbeta segments and 13 reverse primers for TCR Jbeta segments. TCRdb's version of the immuneACCESS table is confined to in-frame rearrangements and falls short of the full clone set. An unresolved V gene accounts for under half of the shortfall where checked; the remainder is of unknown origin. Within this sample are 150,000 to 200,000 clones, with 65% to 80% of them counted one time only. 4% to 5% of the sample is taken by the ten largest. The specimen was PBMCs. These receptors were taken from a man between 18 and 29 years old in good health and CMV-seropositive.

The chain employs TRBV11-2 and TRBJ1-1, with D unclear. Germline V gene sequence: CDR1 SGHAT, CDR2 FQNNGV. Trimming stripped 1 base from V and 3 bases from J, with 6 bases between. This CDR3 contains 13 residues. The CDR3 sequence is CASSLARDTEAFF. CDR3 nucleotides: TGTGCCAGCAGCTTAGCCCGAGACACTGAAGCTTTCTTT. The full variable domain, rest sourced from reference TRBV11-2 and TRBJ1-1, is EAGVAQSPRYKIIEKRQSVAFWCNPISGHATLYWYQQILGQGPKLLIQFQNNGVVDDSQLPKDRFSAERLKGVDSTLKIQPAKLEDSAVYLCASSLARDTEAFFGQGTRLTVV.

The chain joins TRBV30 to TRBJ1-3, with D tentatively TRBD1 (6 bases). The CDR3 is 15 amino acids. Trimming cost V 0 bases and J 4 bases, with 13 bases left between them. Germline CDR1 GTSNPN, CDR2 SVGIG (reference sequence). The CDR3 protein is CAWSVQGIVGNTIYF. In nucleotides, the CDR3 is TGTGCCTGGAGTGTACAGGGTATTGTCGGAAACACCATATATTTT.

A few counts support this clone. The chain uses TRBV19 and TRBJ1-5, with TRBD1 matching over 8 bases. The CDR3 is 15 residues long. V was pared by 3 bases and J by 6 bases, with 7 bases of the junction left unmatched. The germline V gene has CDR1 LNHDA and CDR2 SQIVND (reference sequence). CDR3 sequence: CASSIVRGPGQPQHF. DNA for the CDR3: TGTGCCAGTAGTATCGTCAGGGGGCCAGGTCAGCCCCAGCATTTT.

The V gene is TRBV28, the J gene TRBJ1-1; 8 nucleotides agree with TRBD1. With V trimmed by 6 bases and J by 10 bases, 13 bases remained unmatched. CDR1 MDHEN and CDR2 SYDVKM come from the germline V gene. The CDR3 runs 14 residues. The CDR3 sequence: CASSRRTGLMVAFF. The CDR3 nucleotides read TGTGCCAGCAGCCGCAGGACAGGGCTGATGGTAGCTTTCTTT.

This clone occurred a few times. The V call is TRBV6-1, the J call TRBJ1-1; D gene ambiguous. This CDR3 has 15 amino acids. Germline V gene lookup returns CDR1 MNHNS and CDR2 SASEGT. V was cut by 6 bases and J by 3 bases, with 17 bases left in between. The CDR3 is CASRDSLTGYTEAFF. The CDR3 DNA follows: TGTGCCAGCAGAGACTCTTTGACCGGATACACTGAAGCTTTCTTT.